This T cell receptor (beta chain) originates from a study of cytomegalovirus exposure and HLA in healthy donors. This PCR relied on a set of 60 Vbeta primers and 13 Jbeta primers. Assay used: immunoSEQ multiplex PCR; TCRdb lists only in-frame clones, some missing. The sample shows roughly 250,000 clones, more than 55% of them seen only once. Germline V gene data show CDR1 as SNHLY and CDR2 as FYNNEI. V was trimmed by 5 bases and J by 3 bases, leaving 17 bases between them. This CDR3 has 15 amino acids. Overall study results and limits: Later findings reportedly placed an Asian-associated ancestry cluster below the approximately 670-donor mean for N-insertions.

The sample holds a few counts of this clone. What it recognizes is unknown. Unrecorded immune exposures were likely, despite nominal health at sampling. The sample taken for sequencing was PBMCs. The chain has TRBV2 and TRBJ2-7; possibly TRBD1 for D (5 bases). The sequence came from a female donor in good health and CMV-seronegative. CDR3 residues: CASSPGSGSLYEQYF. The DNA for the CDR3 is TGTGCCAGCAGTCCAGGGTCAGGATCCCTCTACGAGCAGTACTTC.